This TCR beta chain was documented in a study of blood T cell repertoires in COVID-19. About the study: The origin of the acute and convalescent COVID-19 samples was the United States, Italy and Spain. The cDNA or gDNA used as material had been derived from T cells, B-cell-depleted T cells, or PBMCs.

This study enrolled people aged 18 to 89 from roughly 24 US geographic areas. Original handling: How many nucleated cells were present was estimated from reference gene primer amplification. Some clones are missing from TCRdb's copy, which holds only in-frame ones; the method was immunoSEQ multiplex PCR. For V, J and clone size, that table is used; D and trimming come from the DNA. This sample carries around 190,000 clones, about nine tenths of them seen once, and the ten largest clones take around 9.5%. The CDR3 has 17 amino acids. V trimming: 5 bases; J trimming: 5 bases; junction bases outside the gene matches: 17. The V gene's germline CDR1 is SNHLY and CDR2 FYNNEI.

Sequencing was carried out using PBMCs or T cells enriched from blood (not recorded which). This rearrangement joins TRBV2 to TRBJ1-2, with 7 bases lining up with TRBD1. This TCR derives from a woman between 18 and 29 years old who had recovered from COVID-19. CDR3 sequence (DNA): TGTGCCAGCAGTCAAAATACCGGGACAGCAATCGGATATGGCTACACCTTC. Encoded protein: CASSQNTGTAIGYGYTF.